The rows below give T cell receptor beta chains drawn from one sample of a study of CD8 T cells in ankylosing spondylitis. One entry per CDR3 protein results from TCRdb running MiXCR on the 5' RACE reads. The sample gives around 770,000 distinct CDR3 sequences, 12% of which show up once; 0.51% is in the top ten. The specimen sequenced was blood, either unsorted or a sorted T cell fraction (not recorded which). The origin of the receptors is a male donor with ankylosing spondylitis. The conserved cysteine and the conserved F or W are not part of the CDR3 here.

j_gene | v_gene | CDR3aa
TRBJ2-7 | TRBV5-1 | ASSLARGKLSYEQY
TRBJ1-1 | TRBV7-2 | ASSLLTGVTEAF
TRBJ2-2 | TRBV6-4 | ASSWSGTGELF
TRBJ1-2 | TRBV4-3 | ASSPPGGGYT
TRBJ1-1 | TRBV7-2 | ASSLAGQGTEAF
TRBJ1-1 | TRBV5-1 | ASSSQQGTTEAF
TRBJ2-2 | TRBV9 | ASSWRERPNGELF
TRBJ1-1 | TRBV7-9 | ASSLVVWSTEAF
TRBJ2-1 | TRBV11-3 | ASSPSRGHYNEQF
TRBJ2-3 | TRBV3-1 | ASSQAGGTDTQY
TRBJ1-5 | TRBV20-1 | SADRGNQPQH
TRBJ2-5 | TRBV20-1 | SARLAGGPWETQY
TRBJ2-5 | TRBV6-2/TRBV6-3 | ASSYPSLWAGEETQY
TRBJ2-7 | TRBV5-1 | ASSFGGSAYEQY
TRBJ1-2 | TRBV20-1 | SARAVGNNYGYT
TRBJ2-7 | TRBV20-1 | SARRQGHYEQY
TRBJ2-1 | TRBV20-1 | SASGRTNEQF
TRBJ1-1 | TRBV20-1 | SGGRGGLGTEAF
TRBJ2-3 | TRBV20-1 | SARVYGFTDTQY
TRBJ1-5 | TRBV20-1 | SAGGTGDQPQH
TRBJ1-2 | TRBV20-1 | SALRLRTGATISYGYT
TRBJ2-1 | TRBV20-1 | SARTSGDLYNEQF
TRBJ1-1 | TRBV12-3/TRBV12-4 | ASSAGDTSEAF
TRBJ2-7 | TRBV7-2 | ASSLKGGSSYEQY
TRBJ2-7 | TRBV15 | ATSLGSRSYEQY
TRBJ2-1 | TRBV6-1 | ASSARTSGGIYNEQF
TRBJ2-7 | TRBV2 | ASSEAKIRGYEQY
TRBJ2-5 | TRBV5-1 | ASSLAVLAGVETQY
TRBJ1-5 | TRBV12-3/TRBV12-4 | ASSTPDRGQPQH
TRBJ2-5 | TRBV18 | ASSPLPGTQETQY
TRBJ2-3 | TRBV29-1 | SVGPGGTQY
TRBJ2-3 | TRBV20-1 | SARERGASTDTQY
TRBJ2-5 | TRBV7-2 | ASSLAGGFIETQY
TRBJ1-6 | TRBV4-3 | ASSQDIRVNSPLH
TRBJ2-1 | TRBV5-1 | ASSLELAGVNEQF
TRBJ1-1 | TRBV20-1 | SVRGDSGEAF
TRBJ1-5 | TRBV20-1 | SARQVLNQPQH
TRBJ2-3 | TRBV12-3/TRBV12-4 | ASSPPGGSADTDTQY
TRBJ1-1 | TRBV2 | AITPRDRVWRTEAF
TRBJ2-1 | TRBV27 | ASTWLAGGPNEQF
TRBJ1-5 | TRBV20-1 | SARQGGQPQH
TRBJ2-1 | TRBV4-3 | ASSQDLDSGSYEQF
TRBJ1-5 | TRBV6-5 | ASSSQGFRNQPQH
TRBJ2-1 | TRBV28 | ASSLFRNEQF
TRBJ2-1 | TRBV29-1 | SVDLRGRTNEQF
TRBJ2-2 | TRBV10-3 | AIRDRGPGELF
TRBJ1-1 | TRBV20-1 | SARTGGLGAF
TRBJ1-5 | TRBV20-1 | SARDHPWSNQPQH
TRBJ1-2 | TRBV29-1 | SVDSGPGGYGYT
TRBJ1-1 | TRBV18 | ASSHNSEAF
TRBJ2-1 | TRBV28 | ASSTGVLAVSYNEQF
TRBJ2-7 | TRBV24-1 | ATSDTARQY
TRBJ2-1 | TRBV7-2 | ASRPETGRYNEQF
TRBJ2-7 | TRBV7-2 | ASSASVHSYEQY
TRBJ2-7 | TRBV15 | ATSREAGAAYEQY
TRBJ1-4 | TRBV6-1 | ASSPRATNEKLF
TRBJ2-7 | TRBV29-1 | SVVLSYEQY
TRBJ2-2 | TRBV6-2/TRBV6-3 | ASIDRSMGGELF
TRBJ2-1 | TRBV4-3 | ASSRDRGSYNEQF